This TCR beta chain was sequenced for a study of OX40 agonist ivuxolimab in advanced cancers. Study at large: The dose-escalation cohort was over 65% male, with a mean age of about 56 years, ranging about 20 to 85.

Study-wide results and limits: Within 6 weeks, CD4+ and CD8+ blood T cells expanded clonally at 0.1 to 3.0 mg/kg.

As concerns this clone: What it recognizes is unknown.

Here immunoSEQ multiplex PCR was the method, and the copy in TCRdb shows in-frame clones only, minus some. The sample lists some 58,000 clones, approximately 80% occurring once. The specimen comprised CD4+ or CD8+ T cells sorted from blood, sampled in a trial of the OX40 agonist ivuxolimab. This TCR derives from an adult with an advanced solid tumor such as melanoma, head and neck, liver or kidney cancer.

CDR3 DNA sequence: TGCGCCAGCAGCTGGGACAGCTCCTACGAGCAGTACTTC. Its translation is CASSWDSSYEQYF. This chain joins TRBV5-1 and TRBJ2-7; TRBD1 aligns across 7 bases. The V segment lost 3 bases and the J segment 0 bases; nucleotides outside the gene matches: 0. This CDR3 is 13 amino acids long. CDR1 and CDR2 (germline): SGHRS, YFSETQ. The full variable domain, completed using reference TRBV5-1 and TRBJ2-7, is KAGVTQTPRYLIKTRGQQVTLSCSPISGHRSVSWYQQTPGQGLQFLFEYFSETQRNKGNFPGRFSGRQFSNSRSEMNVSTLELGDSALYLCASSWDSSYEQYFGPGTRLTVT.